A selection of T cell receptor beta chains follows, all from one sample in a study of blood T cell repertoires in COVID-19. Assay used: immunoSEQ multiplex PCR; TCRdb lists only in-frame clones, some missing. This table holds 70,000 or so clones, roughly nine tenths found once. Sample: peripheral blood. Every receptor here comes from a man aged 50-60 years with acute or convalescent COVID-19. Both conserved end residues are part of each CDR3. A D gene is named only where the DNA matches it firmly. Clone size is stated in some rows and not others, as once, few, many or a class when expanded.

D gene,J gene,clone size,V gene,CDR3 protein,CDR3 DNA
TRBD1,TRBJ1-6,once,TRBV27,CASSPQQGWDSPLHF,TGTGCCAGCAGTCCTCAACAGGGGTGGGATTCACCCCTCCACTTT
TRBD1,TRBJ1-1,.,TRBV7-8,CASSLGDRVVNTEAFF,TGTGCCAGCAGCTTAGGGGACAGGGTGGTGAACACTGAAGCTTTCTTT
.,TRBJ1-2,.,TRBV7-3,CASSLWAGESGYTF,TGTGCCAGCAGCTTATGGGCAGGGGAGAGCGGCTACACCTTC
.,TRBJ1-2,few,TRBV19,CASSATDYGYTF,TGTGCCAGTAGTGCGACAGACTATGGCTACACCTTC
.,TRBJ1-4,.,TRBV19,CASSIPGGREKLFF,TGTGCCAGTAGTATTCCCGGGGGACGAGAAAAACTGTTTTTT
TRBD2,TRBJ2-7,.,TRBV27,CASTLLAGGSYEQYF,TGTGCCAGCACCTTACTAGCGGGAGGGTCCTACGAGCAGTACTTC
.,TRBJ2-2,.,TRBV5-1,CASSSRETSTGELFF,TGCGCCAGCAGCTCCCGGGAAACGAGCACCGGGGAGCTGTTTTTT
TRBD1,TRBJ2-1,.,TRBV10-3,CAIRGQGHEQFF,TGTGCCATCAGGGGACAGGGACATGAGCAGTTCTTC
.,TRBJ1-6,.,TRBV18,CASSSRRGEHSPLHF,TGTGCCAGCTCATCCAGGCGGGGGGAACATTCACCCCTCCACTTT
TRBD1,TRBJ1-4,.,TRBV2,CASSVQGAANEKLFF,TGTGCCAGCAGTGTACAGGGGGCGGCTAATGAAAAACTGTTTTTT
.,TRBJ2-1,.,TRBV9,CASSVGHNSYNEQFF,TGTGCCAGCAGCGTAGGACACAACTCCTACAATGAGCAGTTCTTC
.,TRBJ2-1,.,TRBV6-6,CASSPLGTTRARDNEQFF,TGTGCCAGCAGTCCACTGGGGACAACAAGGGCCAGGGACAATGAGCAGTTCTTC
TRBD2,TRBJ2-1,.,TRBV6-1,CASSEPGTSGRAPEQFF,TGTGCCAGCAGTGAACCCGGGACTAGCGGGAGGGCACCTGAGCAGTTCTTC
TRBD2,TRBJ2-1,.,TRBV10-1,CASSEGTGLAVYNEQFF,TGCGCCAGCAGTGAGGGCACGGGACTAGCGGTCTACAATGAGCAGTTCTTC
.,TRBJ1-2,.,TRBV11-2,CASSSVNYGYTF,TGTGCCAGCAGTTCAGTAAACTATGGCTACACCTTC
.,TRBJ2-1,.,TRBV29-1,CSVEAHEQFF,TGCAGCGTTGAGGCACATGAGCAGTTCTTC
TRBD2,TRBJ2-1,.,TRBV15,CATSILAGEQFF,TGTGCCACCAGCATACTAGCGGGAGAGCAGTTCTTC
TRBD1,TRBJ2-2,.,TRBV5-1,CASSLRATGGQGGELFF,TGCGCCAGCAGCTTGAGAGCGACAGGGGGCCAGGGCGGGGAGCTGTTTTTT
TRBD2,TRBJ2-7,.,TRBV6-5,CASSSGVSYEQYF,TGTGCCAGCAGCAGCGGGGTCTCCTACGAGCAGTACTTC
TRBD1,TRBJ1-1,.,TRBV7-9,CASSRQGGRDTEAFF,TGTGCCAGCAGCAGACAGGGGGGTAGGGACACTGAAGCTTTCTTT
.,TRBJ1-1,.,TRBV27,CASSLSPVRGTEAFF,TGTGCCAGCAGTTTATCGCCAGTTAGAGGCACTGAAGCTTTCTTT
.,TRBJ2-1,.,TRBV5-6,CASSLAGVGSYNEQFF,TGTGCCAGCAGCTTGGCAGGGGTCGGCTCCTACAATGAGCAGTTCTTC
.,TRBJ1-5,once,TRBV18,CASSPGGVRPQHF,TGTGCCAGCTCACCAGGAGGGGTTCGACCCCAGCATTTT
.,TRBJ2-7,.,TRBV14,CASRPDYYYEQYF,TGTGCCAGCAGACCAGATTACTACTACGAGCAGTACTTC
TRBD2,TRBJ2-5,.,TRBV7-3,CASSLTGAGAGETQYF,TGTGCCAGCAGCTTAACTGGAGCGGGGGCGGGAGAGACCCAGTACTTC
.,TRBJ1-2,few,TRBV28,CASSLPAEAAYGYTF,TGTGCCAGCAGTTTACCTGCGGAGGCGGCCTATGGCTACACCTTC
.,TRBJ2-5,.,TRBV10-2,CASSEDTRETQYF,TGCGCCAGCAGTGAGGACACTCGGGAGACCCAGTACTTC
.,TRBJ2-5,.,TRBV19,CASSVRETQYF,TGTGCCAGTAGTGTGAGAGAGACCCAGTACTTC
TRBD2,TRBJ2-1,.,TRBV7-8,CASSFIAGIYNEQFF,TGTGCCAGCAGCTTTATAGCGGGGATCTACAATGAGCAGTTCTTC
.,TRBJ1-1,.,TRBV21-1,CASSWMGLRRLNTEAFF,TGTGCCAGCAGCTGGATGGGACTCCGACGATTGAACACTGAAGCTTTCTTT
TRBD2,TRBJ2-3,few,TRBV5-4,CASSPPGLAFTDTQYF,TGTGCCAGCAGCCCCCCGGGACTAGCGTTCACAGATACGCAGTATTTT
TRBD2,TRBJ2-5,.,TRBV9,CASSVAAGEQETQYF,TGTGCCAGCAGCGTAGCTGCGGGGGAACAAGAGACCCAGTACTTC
TRBD1,TRBJ2-3,.,TRBV6-7,CASSYSSDRVTDTQYF,TGTGCCAGCAGTTACTCTTCGGACAGGGTTACAGATACGCAGTATTTT
.,TRBJ1-5,.,TRBV10-1,CASSGGIGQPQHF,TGCGCCAGCAGTGGAGGGATCGGGCAGCCCCAGCATTTT
.,TRBJ1-2,.,TRBV7-9,CASSFSHPQEGYTF,TGTGCCAGCAGCTTTTCACACCCACAGGAAGGCTACACCTTC
.,TRBJ2-1,.,TRBV13,CASSPQRNEQFF,TGTGCCAGCAGCCCGCAGAGGAATGAGCAGTTCTTC
TRBD2,TRBJ2-1,.,TRBV3-1/TRBV3-2,CASSQGWEGNEQFF,TGTGCCAGCAGCCAAGGTTGGGAGGGTAATGAGCAGTTCTTC
TRBD1,TRBJ2-7,.,TRBV6-6,CASSSKGASYEQYF,TGTGCCAGCAGTTCAAAGGGGGCCTCTTACGAGCAGTACTTC
TRBD1,TRBJ1-5,.,TRBV7-2,CASSSRDRDNQPQHF,TGTGCCAGCAGCTCCCGGGACAGGGACAATCAGCCCCAGCATTTT
TRBD2,TRBJ2-1,few,TRBV4-1,CASSQTSGRHYNEQFF,TGCGCCAGCAGCCAGACTAGCGGGAGACACTACAATGAGCAGTTCTTC
.,TRBJ2-1,.,TRBV7-2,CASSPQIFSYNEQFF,TGTGCCAGCAGCCCTCAGATCTTCTCCTACAATGAGCAGTTCTTC
TRBD2,TRBJ2-1,.,TRBV5-4,CASSWGTSGSNNEQFF,TGTGCCAGCAGCTGGGGGACTAGCGGGAGCAATAATGAGCAGTTCTTC